This T cell receptor (beta chain) is from a study of CD8 T cells in ankylosing spondylitis. Findings and caveats of the study: The authors reported significant enrichment of disease-linked clones in matched ankylosing spondylitis synovial fluid.

The CDR3 has 14 amino acids. The V gene's germline CDR1 is SEHNR and CDR2 FQNEAQ (reference sequence). V dropped 5 bases and J dropped 5 bases, with 15 bases sitting between them. TCRdb fed the 5' RACE reads into MiXCR, producing one record per CDR3 protein. The sample records approximately 220,000 distinct CDR3 sequences, roughly 24% being singletons. This clonotype was picked up many times. Its matching antigen is unknown. Sequenced: blood, either unsorted or a sorted T cell fraction (not recorded which). The source is a male donor with ankylosing spondylitis or in good health (not recorded which). V is TRBV7-9 and J is TRBJ2-5; D uncertain. The CDR3 DNA is TGTGCCAGCAGCCCCGGCGGAAAGAAGGAGACCCAGTACTTC. It translates to CASSPGGKKETQYF.